The rows below give T cell receptor beta chains drawn from one sample of a study of cytomegalovirus exposure and HLA in healthy donors. Clones were sequenced by immunoSEQ multiplex PCR, and TCRdb holds only the in-frame ones, with some missing. The sample lists fewer than 200,000 clones, roughly a tenth seen once, with 1% to 1.5% in the top ten. Material for sequencing was PBMCs. The receptor source for this set is a woman aged 25 to 39 in good health and CMV-seropositive. Both conserved end residues are part of each CDR3. A D gene is named only where the DNA matches it firmly. Size is stated for part of the rows, as once, few or many counts, or as a class when the clone is expanded.

TRBD1 TRBJ1-1 TRBV19 few 13 TGTGCCAGTAGGGACAGGGGGAACACTGAAGCTTTCTTT CASRDRGNTEAFF
NA TRBJ1-2 TRBV29-1 NA 12 TGCAGCGTTGGGGGCACTTACTATGGCTACACCTTC CSVGGTYYGYTF
NA TRBJ2-2 TRBV30 few 11 TGTGCCTGGAGTGTCGGTTGGGAGCTGTTTTTT CAWSVGWELFF
TRBD1 TRBJ1-1 TRBV6-6 NA 11 TGTGCCAGCCGACAGGGCGCTGAAGCTTTCTTT CASRQGAEAFF
TRBD1 TRBJ1-2 TRBV5-4 NA 16 TGTGCCAGCAGCTTGCCGACGGGACAGGGTGTGGGAGGCTACACCTTC CASSLPTGQGVGGYTF
TRBD2 TRBJ2-7 TRBV7-8 few 16 TGTGCCAGCAGCTTAGTTCTCCCCTCCTGGGAGGGCGAGCAGTACTTC CASSLVLPSWEGEQYF
TRBD2 TRBJ2-5 TRBV9 NA 16 TGTGCCAGCAGCGCCGGACTAGCGGGAAGAGAGGGGACCCAGTACTTC CASSAGLAGREGTQYF
TRBD2 TRBJ2-3 TRBV5-1 NA 16 TGCGCCAGCAGCTCGCGGGGGAGCATTGAGACAGATACGCAGTATTTT CASSSRGSIETDTQYF
TRBD2 TRBJ2-7 TRBV10-1 few 18 TGCGCCAGCAGTGAAAGGAGACTAGCGGGCCTTAGCTCCTACGAGCAGTACTTC CASSERRLAGLSSYEQYF
TRBD2 TRBJ2-3 TRBV5-1 few 18 TGCGCCAGCAGCTCTAATGGACTAGCGGGGTCGGGCACAGATACGCAGTATTTT CASSSNGLAGSGTDTQYF
NA TRBJ1-1 TRBV10-3 few 13 TGTGCCATCAGGGGCCATCAGGGGCCCGAAGCTTTCTTT CAIRGHQGPEAFF
NA TRBJ2-5 TRBV21-1 NA 13 TGTGCCAGTCCTGCTACTAGCTCCCGTACCCAGTACTTC CASPATSSRTQYF
TRBD2 TRBJ2-4 TRBV6-6 NA 15 TGTGCCAGCAGTTACTCGAATGCCGGCGGGAGGATTCAGTACTTC CASSYSNAGGRIQYF
TRBD1 TRBJ2-7 TRBV6-1 few 14 TGTGCCAGCAGCGGGACAGGGGGCATGTACGAGCAGTACTTC CASSGTGGMYEQYF
TRBD2 TRBJ2-5 TRBV4-1 few 15 TGCGCCAGCAGCCGGCTAGCGGGAGAACAAGAGACCCAGTACTTC CASSRLAGEQETQYF
TRBD1 TRBJ1-2 TRBV18 NA 13 TGTGCCAGCCACGGACAGGTTGACTATGGCTACACCTTC CASHGQVDYGYTF
NA TRBJ2-7 TRBV10-2 NA 14 TGCGCCAGCCGTTTGACTAGGGCGGGGTACGAGCAGTACTTC CASRLTRAGYEQYF
NA TRBJ1-2 TRBV7-2 few 14 TGTGCCAGCAGCCCCTCCCGCGCGGGCTATGGCTACACCTTC CASSPSRAGYGYTF
TRBD1 TRBJ1-2 TRBV10-3 few 13 TGTGCCATCAGTGTAGGACAGGCCTATGGCTACACCTTC CAISVGQAYGYTF
TRBD2 TRBJ2-7 TRBV6-1 few 11 TGTGCCAGCCCTAGCGGTTACGAGCAGTACTTC CASPSGYEQYF
TRBD1 TRBJ1-1 TRBV4-1 medium-sized 15 TGCGCCAGCAGCGATAGGACAGGGGGCGCGTCAGAAGCTTTCTTT CASSDRTGGASEAFF
TRBD2 TRBJ2-7 TRBV27 once 16 TGTGCCAGCAGTTTATCCGGGACTAGCGGGAGAAACGAGCAGTACTTC CASSLSGTSGRNEQYF
NA TRBJ2-3 TRBV19 few 15 TGTGCCAGTAGTGCCCGCTCAGGGGGGACAGATACGCAGTATTTT CASSARSGGTDTQYF
TRBD1 TRBJ1-5 TRBV27 NA 16 TGTGCCAGCAGTTTATCCCGACAGGGGGCCAATCAGCCCCAGCATTTT CASSLSRQGANQPQHF
TRBD2 TRBJ2-2 TRBV19 few 18 TGTGCCAGTACTTTTAGCGGGAGAAGTGGAGCGAACACCGGGGAGCTGTTTTTT CASTFSGRSGANTGELFF
NA TRBJ2-3 TRBV30 NA 13 TGTGCCTGGACAACTGAAGGCACAGATACGCAGTATTTT CAWTTEGTDTQYF
TRBD1 TRBJ1-2 TRBV5-1 few 14 TGCGCCAGCAGCTCCTTCATGACAGGGGTTGGCTACACCTTC CASSSFMTGVGYTF
NA TRBJ1-1 TRBV9 NA 14 TGTGCCAGCAGCGTAGCTGGGGCGAACACTGAAGCTTTCTTT CASSVAGANTEAFF
TRBD1 TRBJ2-4 TRBV9 few 17 TGTGCCAGCAACAACATCCCGGGACAGCGCCAGCGGAACATTCAGTACTTC CASNNIPGQRQRNIQYF
NA TRBJ1-5 TRBV5-1 NA 15 TGCGCCAGCAGCTTGGAAGGACAGCTCAATCAGCCCCAGCATTTT CASSLEGQLNQPQHF
NA TRBJ2-7 TRBV10-1 NA 12 TGCGCCAGCAGTGAGTCCGGGTACGAGCAGTACTTC CASSESGYEQYF
TRBD1 TRBJ1-5 TRBV7-9 NA 16 TGTGCCAGCAGCTTAGGGACAGGGAGTAGCAATCAGCCCCAGCATTTT CASSLGTGSSNQPQHF
NA TRBJ1-6 TRBV5-4 NA 15 TGTGCCAGCACCCCGACGGGGATACCGAATTCACCCCTCCACTTT CASTPTGIPNSPLHF
NA TRBJ1-1 TRBV6-1 few 12 TGTGCCAGCAGTTTAAAGGGGACTGAAGCTTTCTTT CASSLKGTEAFF
NA TRBJ2-3 TRBV4-1 NA 14 TGCGCCAGCAGCCTCACTCCCCGCACAGATACGCAGTATTTT CASSLTPRTDTQYF
TRBD2 TRBJ2-7 TRBV15 NA 17 TGTGCCACCAGCAGAGATTTGAAGCGGGAGGGCCACTACGAGCAGTACTTC CATSRDLKREGHYEQYF
NA TRBJ1-2 TRBV29-1 many 12 TGCAGCGTGAGAGAATCTGGCTATGGCTACACCTTC CSVRESGYGYTF
TRBD1 TRBJ2-2 TRBV5-1 NA 17 TGCGCCAGCAGCCCAAACTACAGGGGACAGAACACCGGGGAGCTGTTTTTT CASSPNYRGQNTGELFF
NA TRBJ1-2 TRBV5-1 NA 16 TGCGCCAGCAGCTTGGCCGAGGCGCAACATAACTATGGCTACACCTTC CASSLAEAQHNYGYTF
TRBD2 TRBJ2-1 TRBV7-2 NA 19 TGTGCCAGCCGACCCCCGGGACTAGCGGGAGGGCGCTCCTACAATGAGCAGTTCTTC CASRPPGLAGGRSYNEQFF
TRBD2 TRBJ2-2 TRBV10-2 NA 14 TGCGCCAGTACGGGACTAGCGGGCTTGGGGGAGCTGTTTTTT CASTGLAGLGELFF
TRBD2 TRBJ2-1 TRBV18 NA 14 TGTGCCAGCTCACCGGGACTAGCGGGCGATGAGCAGTTCTTC CASSPGLAGDEQFF
TRBD1 TRBJ1-1 TRBV19 NA 15 TGTGCCAGTAGTCCCGGGACAGGAATGAACACTGAAGCTTTCTTT CASSPGTGMNTEAFF
NA TRBJ2-3 TRBV7-9 NA 15 TGTGCCAGCAGCCCAGCGGGTCCGAAACGGGATACGCAGTATTTT CASSPAGPKRDTQYF
NA TRBJ2-5 TRBV7-9 NA 14 TGTGCCAGCAGCCATCCAGAGTGGCGGGAGACCCAGTACTTC CASSHPEWRETQYF
NA TRBJ1-6 TRBV2 few 13 TGTGCCAGCAGTGACGAGAGGGATTCACCCCTCCACTTT CASSDERDSPLHF
TRBD1 TRBJ1-6 TRBV10-3 few 14 TGTGCCACCAAACCGGGACAGGGAAATTCACCCCTCCACTTT CATKPGQGNSPLHF
TRBD2 TRBJ2-6 TRBV6-1 few 15 TGTGCCAGCCGCAGCGGGAGCTCTGGGGCCAACGTCCTGACTTTC CASRSGSSGANVLTF
TRBD1 TRBJ2-1 TRBV12-5 NA 14 TGTGCTAGTGGTCAGGGACAGACGCCCAATGAGCAGTTCTTC CASGQGQTPNEQFF
TRBD2 TRBJ2-7 TRBV6-1 NA 14 TGTGCCAGCAGTGATGGACTAGGGTCCCACGAGCAGTACTTC CASSDGLGSHEQYF
NA TRBJ1-1 TRBV29-1 few 16 TGCAGCGCCCTGCGCGGACATCCCCAAAGAGGCACTGAAGCTTTCTTT CSALRGHPQRGTEAFF
TRBD2 TRBJ2-2 TRBV30 few 16 TGTGCCTGGAGTGTAGCGGGGTGGAGGGGATCCGGGGAGCTGTTTTTT CAWSVAGWRGSGELFF